Presented here are 18 T cell receptor beta chains from one specimen sequenced in a study of CD8 T cells in Susac syndrome. Random hexamers were used to reverse transcribe the RNA input (about 0.5 to 1 ug). TCRdb processed the immunoSEQ multiplex PCR reads anew with MiXCR; each CDR3 protein has one entry. Of just under 95,000 distinct CDR3 sequences listed, just under 95% are singletons. The sequenced sample was CD4+ T cells from PBMCs. The receptors here all came from a human donor with Susac syndrome.

V is TRBV7-8 and J is TRBJ2-5, with a weak D call TRBD1 (6 bases). The CDR3 consists of 13 residues. V was clipped by 7 bases and J by 2 bases, with 11 bases between them. Germline loops: CDR1 SGHVS, CDR2 FQNEAQ. In DNA, the CDR3 is TGTGCCAGCAAACGACAGGCGCAAGAGACCCAGTACTTC. Protein product: CASKRQAQETQYF. Combining the CDR3 with reference TRBV7-8 and TRBJ2-5 gives the whole variable domain GAGVSQSPRYKVAKRGQDVALRCDPISGHVSLFWYQQALGQGPEFLTYFQNEAQLDKSGLPSDRFFAERPEGSVSTLKIQRTQQEDSAVYLCASKRQAQETQYFGPGTRLLVL.

The genes are TRBV11-1 and TRBJ2-7; TRBD1 might be the D (5 bases). V gave up 6 bases and J gave up 7 bases, with 10 bases separating them. The CDR3 has 11 amino acids. The germline V gene encodes CDR1 SGHAT and CDR2 FQDESV (reference sequence). CDR3 sequence reads: CASSYQGEQYF. The CDR3 region has the DNA TGTGCCAGCAGTTATCAGGGAGAGCAGTACTTC.

The genes are TRBV5-1 and TRBJ2-3; D gene uncertain. Germline CDR1 reads SGHRS; CDR2 reads YFSETQ. The CDR3 has 11 amino acids. V shed 7 bases and J shed 2 bases, with 5 bases lying between them. CDR3 nucleotides: TGCGCCAGCCAGGCCACAGATACGCAGTATTTT. It specifies CASQATDTQYF.

V and J are TRBV12-3 or TRBV12-4 and TRBJ1-5; D possibly corresponds to TRBD1 (5 bases). This CDR3 comprises 14 residues. Trimming removed 7 bases at V and 10 bases at J, with 20 bases between. Here the CDR3 reads CASTVRRGPEPQHF. The CDR3 DNA reads TGTGCCAGCACCGTACGTCGGGGCCCTGAACCCCAGCATTTT.

This chain connects TRBV19 to TRBJ2-7; unclear D gene. Germline V gene lookup returns CDR1 LNHDA and CDR2 SQIVND (reference sequence). The CDR3 covers 12 residues. Trimming cost V 8 bases and J 2 bases, with 10 bases left between them. CDR3 residues: CASSDLTYEQYF. The CDR3 DNA is TGTGCCAGTTCCGACCTGACCTACGAGCAGTACTTC.

This clonotype has just one count. This chain joins TRBV4-1 and TRBJ2-5; D not certain. V dropped 1 base and J dropped 5 bases, with 11 bases sitting between them. Germline loops: CDR1 MGHRA, CDR2 YSYEKL. This CDR3 has 14 amino acids. CDR3 sequence reads: CASSQVAVAETQYF. CDR3 nucleotides: TGCGCCAGCAGCCAAGTGGCGGTGGCCGAGACCCAGTACTTC.

This clonotype came up once. The rearrangement joins TRBV30 to TRBJ1-2, with 8 bases matching TRBD1. The CDR3 contains 15 residues. The V and J ends lost 4 bases and 3 bases, in that order; junction bases with no gene match: 10. The germline gives CDR1 GTSNPN, CDR2 SVGIG (reference sequence). The CDR3 region is CAWTMLGTGYYGYTF. CDR3 nucleotide sequence: TGTGCCTGGACGATGCTCGGGACAGGATACTATGGCTACACCTTC. The full variable domain, completed using reference TRBV30 and TRBJ1-2, is SQTIHQWPATLVQPVGSPLSLECTVEGTSNPNLYWYRQAAGRGLQLLFYSVGIGQISSEVPQNLSASRPQDRQFILSSKKLLLSDSGFYLCAWTMLGTGYYGYTFGSGTRLTVV.

V gene TRBV7-9 combines with J gene TRBJ2-6; D may be TRBD1 or TRBD2 (5 bases each). CDR3 length: 16 residues. Germline assignment: CDR1 SEHNR and CDR2 FQNEAQ (reference sequence). Trimming took 1 base from V and 2 from J, leaving 9 bases between them. Here the CDR3 reads CASSLGPGPGANVLTF. The DNA for the CDR3 is TGTGCCAGCAGCTTAGGACCGGGACCTGGGGCCAACGTCCTGACTTTC.

The rearrangement joins TRBV30 to TRBJ2-7; 7 bases fit TRBD1. Germline CDR1 GTSNPN, CDR2 SVGIG (reference sequence). The CDR3 covers 15 residues. V shed 0 bases, J shed 6 bases, and the junction held 11 bases outside the gene matches. The DNA of the CDR3 is TGTGCCTGGAGTGTAGAGGGACAGATCTTTGGCGAGCAGTACTTC. Protein: CAWSVEGQIFGEQYF.

The chain joins TRBV7-8 to TRBJ2-7, with D possibly being TRBD1 (6 bases). This CDR3 spans 15 amino acids. Trimming left V 0 bases short and J 2 bases short, with 11 bases between. CDR1 is SGHVS, CDR2 FQNEAQ, per germline. DNA for the CDR3: TGTGCCAGCAGCTTAGCGTTACAGGGTGCCTACGAGCAGTACTTC. It encodes CASSLALQGAYEQYF. Drawing the rest from reference TRBV7-8 and TRBJ2-7, the complete variable domain is GAGVSQSPRYKVAKRGQDVALRCDPISGHVSLFWYQQALGQGPEFLTYFQNEAQLDKSGLPSDRFFAERPEGSVSTLKIQRTQQEDSAVYLCASSLALQGAYEQYFGPGTRLTVT.

V usage is TRBV3-1 and J usage is TRBJ1-6; D perhaps matches TRBD1 (5 bases). The germline V gene encodes CDR1 LGHDT and CDR2 YNNKEL (reference sequence). The V gene lost 5 bases and the J gene lost 8 bases, with 10 bases spanning the gap. This CDR3 has 13 amino acids. The chain's CDR3 is CASSYGQDSPLHF. CDR3 DNA: TGTGCCAGCAGCTACGGACAAGATTCACCCCTCCACTTT. Full variable domain (remainder filled in from reference TRBV3-1 and TRBJ1-6): DTAVSQTPKYLVTQMGNDKSIKCEQNLGHDTMYWYKQDSKKFLKIMFSYNNKELIINETVPNRFSPKSPDKAHLNLHINSLELGDSAVYFCASSYGQDSPLHFGNGTRLTVT.

Here the CDR3 reads CASSQFWVNTEAFF. CDR3 coding DNA: TGTGCCAGCAGCCAATTTTGGGTGAACACTGAAGCTTTCTTT. The rearrangement links TRBV14 to TRBJ1-1; D ambiguous. Germline CDR1 and CDR2: SGHDN and FVKESK. Trimming stripped 2 bases from V and 0 bases from J, with 7 bases between. This CDR3 has 14 residues.

The chain combines TRBV3-1 with TRBJ2-3; 9 bases map to TRBD1. Germline CDR1 is LGHDT and CDR2 is YNNKEL (reference sequence). Trimming at V came to 4 bases and at J to 1 base, leaving 3 bases not matched to a gene. The CDR3 is made up of 15 amino acids. CDR3 DNA: TGTGCCAGCAGCCTGCGGACAGGGGGCACAGATACGCAGTATTTT. Translation gives CASSLRTGGTDTQYF.

The V gene is TRBV6-5, the J gene TRBJ1-1, with a weak D call TRBD1 (5 bases). The CDR3 consists of 13 residues. Germline V gives CDR1 MNHEY, CDR2 SVGAGI. V gave up 7 bases and J gave up 4 bases, with 13 bases separating them. CDR3 region: CASTLRRGTEAFF. The CDR3 DNA follows: TGTGCCAGCACTCTTCGGAGGGGCACTGAAGCTTTCTTT.

This chain uses TRBV28 with TRBJ1-5; D gene unclear. V lost 3 bases and J 4 bases, leaving 10 bases between the germline ends. The V gene's germline CDR1 is MDHEN and CDR2 SYDVKM. The CDR3 extends over 14 amino acids. The chain's CDR3 is CASSFVGSNQPQHF. The DNA of the CDR3 is TGTGCCAGCAGTTTCGTGGGAAGTAATCAGCCCCAGCATTTT.

The rearrangement joins TRBV2 to TRBJ2-1; 8 nucleotides match TRBD2. Germline V gives CDR1 SNHLY, CDR2 FYNNEI. This CDR3 has 14 amino acids. The junction had 6 bases not matched to a gene; V was cut back by 6 bases and J by 5 bases. CDR3 sequence: CASRKEAGDNEQFF. The CDR3 DNA is TGTGCCAGCAGGAAGGAAGCGGGGGACAATGAGCAGTTCTTC.

This chain uses TRBV12-3 or TRBV12-4 with TRBJ2-3; D unclear. The CDR3 runs to 12 residues. The ends were cut back, 6 bases at V and 3 bases at J, with 7 bases in the middle. Here the CDR3 reads CASSLRTDTQYF. CDR3 bases: TGTGCCAGCAGCTTACGAACAGATACGCAGTATTTT.

V gene TRBV18 combines with J gene TRBJ2-7; D not certain. Trimming took off 8 bases at V and 0 bases at J, with 14 bases between the two ends. The CDR3 loop spans 14 amino acids. The germline gives CDR1 KGHSH, CDR2 LQKENI. The CDR3 region is CASHPLGSSYEQYF. CDR3 bases: TGTGCCAGCCACCCCCTGGGATCCTCCTACGAGCAGTACTTC.